These 17 T cell receptor beta chains came from one sample sequenced in a study of technical replicates of blood from a handful of donors. TCRdb's copy holds only in-frame clones and misses some; the assay was immunoSEQ multiplex PCR. The table shows about 17,000 clones, with around 87% occurring only once. Sequencing was done on a sample of PBMCs. The receptors shown here come from a human donor in good health.

The chain joins TRBV6-6 to TRBJ2-3, with TRBD2 as a possible D gene (5 bases). This CDR3 has 15 residues. Germline loops: CDR1 MNHNY, CDR2 SVGAGI (reference sequence). The V end lost 5 bases, the J end lost 1 base, and 13 bases lay between the germline ends. In DNA form, the CDR3 reads TGTGCCAGCAGTCATCCGCCGGAGGGCACAGATACGCAGTATTTT. As protein: CASSHPPEGTDTQYF.

This clone was seen only a few times. This chain joins TRBV5-1 and TRBJ1-2; 8 bases map to TRBD1. The germline gives CDR1 SGHRS, CDR2 YFSETQ. V gave up 3 bases and J gave up 3 bases; unmatched junction bases: 4. The length of the CDR3 is 14 residues. CDR3 sequence reads: CASSSDRDYYGYTF. In DNA, the CDR3 is TGCGCCAGCAGCTCGGACAGGGATTACTATGGCTACACCTTC.

The CDR3 DNA follows: TGTGCCAGCAGTGACCTCGGCCGGACTAGCGCCTACAATGAGCAGTTCTTC. Its translation is CASSDLGRTSAYNEQFF. The chain links TRBV25-1 to TRBJ2-1, with TRBD2 identical over 9 bases. This CDR3 region has 17 residues. The V segment lost 3 bases and the J segment 2 bases; nucleotides outside the gene matches: 8. Germline lookup yields CDR1 MGHDK and CDR2 SYGVNS.

This clone was picked up a small number of times. The rearrangement joins TRBV6-1 to TRBJ1-1; perhaps TRBD1 as D (5 bases). Trimming shortened V by 7 bases and J by 1 base, and 10 bases separated the two germline ends. CDR1 is MNHNS and CDR2 is SASEGT in the germline V gene. The CDR3 length is 13 residues. CDR3 in amino acids: CASILTGNTEAFF. CDR3 bases: TGTGCCAGCATCCTAACAGGGAACACTGAAGCTTTCTTT.

The chain uses TRBV5-1 and TRBJ2-5; no firm D call. This CDR3 region has 13 residues. Trimming removed 0 bases at V and 4 bases at J, with 7 bases between. Germline lookup yields CDR1 SGHRS and CDR2 YFSETQ. The CDR3 loop is CASSLGLRETQYF. The CDR3 nucleotides are TGCGCCAGCAGCTTGGGGCTCAGAGAGACCCAGTACTTC.

The V gene is TRBV7-9, the J gene TRBJ2-1, with 7 bases identical to TRBD1. CDR1 is SEHNR and CDR2 is FQNEAQ in the germline V gene (reference sequence). V lost 4 bases to trimming and J lost 4 bases; unmatched junction nucleotides: 16. This CDR3 contains 18 residues. CDR3 sequence: CASSSLTGLSPLYNEQFF. In DNA form, the CDR3 reads TGTGCCAGCAGCTCTTTGACAGGGCTTTCCCCTCTGTACAATGAGCAGTTCTTC.

The rearrangement joins TRBV6-1 to TRBJ2-3; 8 bases fit TRBD2. The germline V gene encodes CDR1 MNHNS and CDR2 SASEGT. The CDR3 contains 15 residues. V lost 6 bases and J lost 1; bases outside the gene matches: 6. CDR3 residues: CASRETSGGTDTQYF. The CDR3 DNA follows: TGTGCCAGCAGAGAAACTAGCGGCGGCACAGATACGCAGTATTTT.

This sequence joins TRBV7-2 and TRBJ2-2; weak D call: TRBD1 (5 bases). The germline CDR1 and CDR2 sequences are SGHTA and FQGNSA. V gave up 1 base and J gave up 3 bases, with 9 bases separating them. The CDR3 is 15 residues long. The CDR3 DNA sequence: TGTGCCAGCAGCTTAGGAGGCAGGGACACCGGGGAGCTGTTTTTT. It encodes CASSLGGRDTGELFF.

The rearrangement joins TRBV28 to TRBJ1-1; TRBD1 might be the D (6 bases). Deletions cut 1 base from V and 5 bases from J, with 14 bases between. CDR3 length equals 15 residues. Germline CDR1 MDHEN, CDR2 SYDVKM. The CDR3 spells CASSLSRTGRTEAFF. CDR3 coding DNA: TGTGCCAGCAGTTTATCCCGCACAGGGCGAACTGAAGCTTTCTTT.

This clone is a singleton in its sample. V is TRBV7-9 and J is TRBJ2-7; possibly TRBD2 for D (7 bases). The germline V and J ends were trimmed by 5 bases and 5 bases, with 22 bases remaining between them. Germline V gene data show CDR1 as SEHNR and CDR2 as FQNEAQ (reference sequence). This CDR3 region has 16 residues. For the CDR3, the DNA is TGTGCCAGCAGCCCCCCGGTGGGGGGGCGCATGAACGAGCAGTACTTC. Translating gives CASSPPVGGRMNEQYF.

The chain uses TRBV30 and TRBJ1-5, with 9 bases identical to TRBD1. The ends lost 3 bases at V and 3 bases at J; junction bases unmatched: 6. In germline, CDR1 is GTSNPN, CDR2 SVGIG (reference sequence). The CDR3 loop spans 15 amino acids. CDR3 loop: CAWSPGQGVNQPQHF. CDR3 nucleotides: TGTGCCTGGAGCCCGGGACAGGGAGTCAATCAGCCCCAGCATTTT.

This chain links TRBV6-4 with TRBJ1-2; weak D call: TRBD1 (6 bases). This CDR3 spans 13 amino acids. Germline CDR1 reads MRHNA; CDR2 reads SNTAGT. V lost 3 bases to trimming and J lost 2 bases, with 7 bases between them. The DNA for the CDR3 is TGTGCCAGCAGTGATCAGGGGAACTATGGCTACACCTTC. This translates into CASSDQGNYGYTF.

The chain couples TRBV5-6 to TRBJ2-3, with 7 bases fitting TRBD1. V lost 4 bases, J lost 4 bases, and 18 bases stayed unmatched. Germline assignment: CDR1 SGHDT and CDR2 YYEEEE. The CDR3 loop spans 18 amino acids. The CDR3, as DNA: TGTGCCAGCAGCCAGGGGGACAGCTCACCCTCAGTTGCAGATACGCAGTATTTT. It encodes CASSQGDSSPSVADTQYF.

This chain uses TRBV19 with TRBJ2-1, with 7 bases that match TRBD1. The CDR3 consists of 14 residues. CDR1 is LNHDA and CDR2 is SQIVND in the germline V gene (reference sequence). The J segment lost 5 bases and the V segment lost 3 bases, leaving 4 bases of the junction unmatched. The CDR3 loop is CASSMTGWDNEQFF. The CDR3 DNA reads as TGTGCCAGTAGTATGACAGGGTGGGACAATGAGCAGTTCTTC.

V and J are TRBV11-3 and TRBJ2-2; 11 nucleotides align to TRBD1. Trimming took 3 bases from V and 6 from J; bases not matched to a gene: 12. Germline V CDR1 and CDR2: SGHNT, YENEEA. The CDR3 runs to 18 residues. As DNA, the CDR3 is TGTGCCAGCAGCTTGGACAGGGGGCTGGGAGATAGGCCCGGGGAGCTGTTTTTT. Residues: CASSLDRGLGDRPGELFF.

The chain couples TRBV16 to TRBJ2-1; perhaps TRBD2 as D (6 bases). The germline V gene encodes CDR1 KGHSY and CDR2 FQNENV. The CDR3 loop spans 14 amino acids. Trimming removed 6 bases at V and 6 bases at J, with 15 bases between. The CDR3 coding sequence is TGTGCCAGCAGTAGGTGGGAGGAGGTCAATGAGCAGTTCTTC. Translated: CASSRWEEVNEQFF.

The chain has TRBV19 and TRBJ1-5; no definite D call. The length of the CDR3 is 14 residues. V lost 6 bases to trimming and J lost 0 bases, with 9 bases between them. Germline V gene data show CDR1 as LNHDA and CDR2 as SQIVND (reference sequence). The CDR3 DNA reads as TGTGCCAGTAGCTCTGGGCATAGCAATCAGCCCCAGCATTTT. The encoded protein is CASSSGHSNQPQHF.